Below are 17 T cell receptor beta chains sequenced from a single sample in a study of blood T cell repertoires in COVID-19. Sequencing was performed with immunoSEQ multiplex PCR; in TCRdb, only in-frame clones are kept and a portion is missing. The data hold under 200,000 clones, with 70% to 90% observed a single time. Sequenced sample: peripheral blood. The receptors derive from a young man with acute or convalescent COVID-19.

The table lists this clone with a few counts. This sequence joins TRBV19 and TRBJ1-5, with D possibly TRBD1 on 6 matching bases. V was clipped by 6 bases and J by 2 bases, with 14 bases between them. Germline lookup yields CDR1 LNHDA and CDR2 SQIVND (reference sequence). CDR3 size: 15 residues. CDR3 residues: CASRDTGYGNQPQHF. CDR3 coding DNA: TGTGCCAGTAGAGATACAGGGTATGGCAATCAGCCCCAGCATTTT. Complete variable domain (other parts from reference TRBV19 and TRBJ1-5): DGGITQSPKYLFRKEGQNVTLSCEQNLNHDAMYWYRQDPGQGLRLIYYSQIVNDFQKGDIAEGYSVSREKKESFPLTVTSAQKNPTAFYLCASRDTGYGNQPQHFGDGTRLSIL.

This chain uses TRBV3-1 (or the pseudogene TRBV3-2) with TRBJ2-3; 8 nucleotides match TRBD2. The CDR3 totals 19 residues. Per the germline V gene, CDR1 is LGHDT and CDR2 is YNNKEL (reference sequence). V shed 1 base and J 0 bases; nucleotides not matched to a gene: 12. CDR3 in DNA: TGTGCCAGCAGCCAAGTAGGACGGGGGGGATACCGTAGCACAGATACGCAGTATTTT. It is translated as CASSQVGRGGYRSTDTQYF.

The rearrangement joins TRBV7-2 to TRBJ1-1; 7 bases fit TRBD1. V shed 4 bases, J shed 2 bases, and the junction held 7 bases outside the gene matches. Looked up from germline, CDR1 is SGHTA and CDR2 is FQGNSA. CDR3 length equals 15 residues. CDR3 in amino acids: CASSSRQGENTEAFF. As DNA, the CDR3 is TGTGCCAGCAGCTCCAGACAGGGCGAAAACACTGAAGCTTTCTTT. Full variable domain (outside the CDR3, taken from reference TRBV7-2 and TRBJ1-1): GAGVSQSPSNKVTEKGKDVELRCDPISGHTALYWYRQSLGQGLEFLIYFQGNSAPDKSGLPSDRFSAERTGGSVSTLTIQRTQQEDSAVYLCASSSRQGENTEAFFGQGTRLTVV.

This chain uses TRBV5-1 with TRBJ1-4; D remains unclear. The CDR3 runs 18 residues. In germline, CDR1 is SGHRS, CDR2 YFSETQ. The V gene lost 0 bases and the J gene lost 0 bases, with 15 bases spanning the gap. In nucleotides, the CDR3 is TGCGCCAGCAGCTTGGCACGGGGATTAAGTGCAACTAATGAAAAACTGTTTTTT. Translated: CASSLARGLSATNEKLFF.

This chain connects TRBV2 to TRBJ2-5, with D possibly being TRBD2 (5 bases). The V gene's germline CDR1 is SNHLY and CDR2 FYNNEI. The CDR3 loop spans 12 amino acids. Trimming stripped 7 bases from V and 4 bases from J, with 10 bases between. The CDR3 loop reads CASIKEGETQYF. The CDR3 DNA is TGTGCCAGCATTAAAGAGGGAGAGACCCAGTACTTC.

J is TRBJ1-5 and V is TRBV21-1; the table calls TRBD1, which could not be checked here. TRBV21-1 represents a pseudogene. The CDR3 is 15 residues long. The DNA of the CDR3 is TGTGCCAGCAGCTTCCTTTCAGGGGGGTTTCAGCCCCAGCATTTT. Translating it yields CASSFLSGGFQPQHF.

The V and J genes are TRBV9 and TRBJ2-3, with 7 bases that match TRBD2. CDR3 length equals 16 residues. Germline assignment: CDR1 SGDLS and CDR2 YYNGEE. With V trimmed by 4 bases and J by 6 bases, 14 bases remained unmatched. The CDR3 is CASSPRLGRVGDTQYF. CDR3 bases: TGTGCCAGCAGCCCTAGACTAGGGAGGGTCGGGGATACGCAGTATTTT.

CDR3 bases: TGTGCCAGCAGTGCAGCAGCCAGCAATCAGCCCCAGCATTTT. Translation gives CASSAAASNQPQHF. J is TRBJ1-5 and V is TRBV6-1; unclear D gene. Trimming stripped 4 bases from V and 1 base from J, with 8 bases between. Germline CDR1 reads MNHNS; CDR2 reads SASEGT. The CDR3 totals 14 residues.

The chain combines TRBV5-1 with TRBJ2-3, with TRBD1 as a possible D gene (6 bases). In germline, CDR1 is SGHRS, CDR2 YFSETQ. The V gene lost 4 bases and the J gene lost 2 bases, with 14 bases spanning the gap. This CDR3 spans 15 amino acids. CDR3: CASSAARGATDTQYF. The CDR3 coding sequence is TGCGCCAGCAGCGCGGCCAGGGGCGCCACAGATACGCAGTATTTT.

The rearrangement joins TRBV9 to TRBJ1-3, with a tentative D call TRBD1 (5 bases). Germline loops: CDR1 SGDLS, CDR2 YYNGEE. V was cut by 6 bases and J by 2 bases, with 9 bases left in between. The CDR3 is 13 amino acids. CDR3 amino acids: CASMSRAGNTIYF. The CDR3 DNA reads as TGTGCCAGCATGTCCAGGGCTGGAAACACCATATATTTT.

This chain links TRBV5-1 with TRBJ1-3; tentatively, D is TRBD1 (5 bases). The CDR3 consists of 16 residues. Trimming left V 0 bases short and J 2 bases short, with 12 bases between. From germline, CDR1 is SGHRS and CDR2 YFSETQ. As DNA, the CDR3 is TGCGCCAGCAGCTTGGCCCGGGGGGAAGCTGGAAACACCATATATTTT. Protein sequence: CASSLARGEAGNTIYF.

The rearrangement joins TRBV29-1 to TRBJ2-1; TRBD2 aligns across 7 bases. The germline V gene has CDR1 SQVTM and CDR2 ANQGSEA. Losses at the gene ends were 0 bases for V and 8 bases for J; bases not matched to a gene: 7. The CDR3 runs 14 residues. The CDR3 protein is CSVEEAREGYEQFF. CDR3 nucleotides: TGCAGCGTTGAAGAGGCCAGGGAGGGGTATGAGCAGTTCTTC.

This clone was detected only once. The CDR3 coding sequence is TGTGCCAGCAGTCAGAAACAGGGGGCAGGCGCTGAAGCTTTCTTT. Protein: CASSQKQGAGAEAFF. This chain links TRBV5-4 with TRBJ1-1; the match to TRBD1 covers 9 bases. Germline-derived CDR1 and CDR2 are SGHNT and YYREEE (reference sequence). This CDR3 region has 15 residues. V was clipped by 5 bases and J by 6 bases; unmatched bases: 11.

The chain is built from TRBV6-5 and TRBJ2-6, with D possibly TRBD2 on 7 matching bases. CDR3 length equals 15 residues. Trimming took off 11 bases at V and 4 bases at J, with 18 bases between the two ends. Germline CDR1 is MNHEY and CDR2 is SVGAGI. The CDR3, as DNA: TGTGCCGCCGGGCTGGGGGGGGCCGGGGCCAACGTCCTGACTTTC. This sequence encodes CAAGLGGAGANVLTF.

The chain uses TRBV7-2 and TRBJ1-2, with 8 bases identical to TRBD1. The germline V gene has CDR1 SGHTA and CDR2 FQGNSA. The CDR3 runs to 12 residues. V lost 5 bases to trimming and J lost 10 bases; unmatched junction nucleotides: 6. This CDR3 reads CASSARQGYYTF. The CDR3 DNA follows: TGTGCCAGCAGCGCCCGACAGGGGTACTACACCTTC. The whole variable domain, remainder taken from reference TRBV7-2 and TRBJ1-2, is GAGVSQSPSNKVTEKGKDVELRCDPISGHTALYWYRQSLGQGLEFLIYFQGNSAPDKSGLPSDRFSAERTGGSVSTLTIQRTQQEDSAVYLCASSARQGYYTFGSGTRLTVV.

The table lists this clone with a count of one. The genes are TRBV29-1 and TRBJ2-3; 10 bases line up with TRBD1. This CDR3 spans 14 amino acids. Germline V gene data show CDR1 as SQVTM and CDR2 as ANQGSEA. With 3 bases clipped from V and 4 bases from J, the junction kept 4 bases outside the gene matches. The CDR3 sequence: CSVETGGWADTQYF. In nucleotides, the CDR3 is TGCAGCGTTGAGACAGGGGGCTGGGCAGATACGCAGTATTTT.

The gene calls are TRBV9 and TRBJ1-4; tentative D call: TRBD1 (5 bases). The length of the CDR3 is 16 residues. V was shortened by 0 bases and J by 1 base, with 10 bases between the two germline ends. The V gene's germline CDR1 is SGDLS and CDR2 YYNGEE. CDR3 coding DNA: TGTGCCAGCAGCGTAGCGGGGGGAAGAACTAATGAAAAACTGTTTTTT. This gives the protein CASSVAGGRTNEKLFF.